Listed below are T cell receptor beta chains from one sample, sequenced in a study of T cells after yellow fever vaccination. TCRdb redid the calling of the 5' RACE reads with MiXCR, one entry per CDR3 protein. Here the sample spans 25,000 to 35,000 distinct CDR3 sequences, over 4.5% being singletons. The sample consisted of CD8+ T cells sorted from PBMCs, taken 10 days after the yellow fever booster vaccination. The origin of the receptors is a man younger than 45 who received the YFV17D yellow fever vaccine. Both conserved end residues are part of each CDR3. The order of the fields is V gene, clone size, D gene, J gene, CDR3 DNA, CDR3 protein. A D gene is named only where the DNA matches it firmly. Clone sizes are given selectively: once, few, many, or a class where the clone is expanded.

TRBV12-3/TRBV12-4	many	TRBD2	TRBJ2-3	TGTGCCAGCAGTTTGCTAGCGGGAAGCACAGATACGCAGTATTTT	CASSLLAGSTDTQYF
TRBV18	.	.	TRBJ1-1	TGTGCCAGCTCACCAATCGGGGGGACGGGCACTGAAGCTTTCTTT	CASSPIGGTGTEAFF
TRBV5-4	many	TRBD2	TRBJ2-1	TGTGCCAGCAGCTTGGAGCCCTCGGGACTAGCGGGGACGCTAGGAGACAATGAGCAGTTCTTC	CASSLEPSGLAGTLGDNEQFF
TRBV12-5	many	TRBD1	TRBJ2-5	TGTGCTAGTGGTTTGGTACAGGGGGCCGCAGAGACCCAGTACTTC	CASGLVQGAAETQYF
TRBV12-3/TRBV12-4	many	TRBD1	TRBJ1-2	TGTGCCATCCGGACAGGGGGCTTTGTTTATGGCTACACCTTC	CAIRTGGFVYGYTF
TRBV7-6	many	TRBD2	TRBJ2-1	TGTGCCAGCACCCTCGTGGGCGGGAGCTCCTACAATGAGCAGTTCTTC	CASTLVGGSSYNEQFF
TRBV28	many	.	TRBJ2-5	TGTGCCAGCAGTCCCACCCCCGGACCGGAGGAGACCCAGTACTTC	CASSPTPGPEETQYF
TRBV5-4	many	.	TRBJ2-7	TGTGCCAGCAGCTTGGAGGAGGGTCCGTACGAGCAGTACTTC	CASSLEEGPYEQYF
TRBV27	medium-sized	.	TRBJ2-7	TGTGCCAGCAGTTTTGGTCCATCCTACGAGCAGTACTTC	CASSFGPSYEQYF
TRBV6-5	many	.	TRBJ2-3	TGTGCCAGCAGTTTGCCGGGGAGTTCGGGGAATACGCAGTATTTT	CASSLPGSSGNTQYF
TRBV12-3/TRBV12-4	many	.	TRBJ2-3	TGTGCCAGCAGTTTTGGTGGGGACACAGATACGCAGTATTTT	CASSFGGDTDTQYF
TRBV9	many	.	TRBJ2-7	TGTGCCAGCAGCGTAGACGGGACGGACTACGAGCAGTACTTC	CASSVDGTDYEQYF
TRBV7-8	many	.	TRBJ1-6	TGTGCCAGCAGCTTAGGCAGGGAGGCCTATTCACCCCTCCACTTT	CASSLGREAYSPLHF
TRBV14	.	.	TRBJ1-4	TGTGCCAGCAGCCAGACGAGGGGGTTGAGTGAAAAACTGTTTTTT	CASSQTRGLSEKLFF
TRBV5-5	many	TRBD1	TRBJ1-1	TGTGCCAGCAGCTTGGAGGGGGCCGGGACTGAAGCTTTCTTT	CASSLEGAGTEAFF
TRBV5-1	many	.	TRBJ2-7	TGCGCCAGCAGTCCAGGGGCCGGCCACGAGCAGTACTTC	CASSPGAGHEQYF
TRBV25-1	many	.	TRBJ2-5	TGTGCCAGCAGTGCAGGGGACCAAGAGACCCAGTACTTC	CASSAGDQETQYF
TRBV27	.	.	TRBJ1-5	TGTGCCAGCAGATGGCGCGGTGACAATCAGCCCCAGCATTTT	CASRWRGDNQPQHF
TRBV10-2	many	.	TRBJ2-3	TGCGCCAGCTGGGGACCCGCGAGGTATTTT	CASWGPARYF
TRBV29-1	many	.	TRBJ2-2	TGCAGCGTCGTTGGGGCCCTCACAACCGGGGAGCTGTTTTTT	CSVVGALTTGELFF
TRBV27	many	.	TRBJ2-7	TGTGCCAGCAGTCCATCAGTAGCGCAGACCTACGAGCAGTACTTC	CASSPSVAQTYEQYF
TRBV7-2	many	.	TRBJ2-7	TGTGCCAGCAGCTTACCGGGAAGCTACGAGCAGTACTTC	CASSLPGSYEQYF
TRBV3-1	many	TRBD1	TRBJ2-7	TGTGCCAGCAGCCAAGAAGCCGGGACAGGGACCTACGAGCAGTACTTC	CASSQEAGTGTYEQYF
TRBV7-9	many	.	TRBJ2-5	TGTGCCAGCAGCCCTGGGATTGAGGTGACCCAGTACTTC	CASSPGIEVTQYF
TRBV7-9	.	TRBD1	TRBJ2-1	TGTGCCAGCAGCTTAGGGGGACAGGTATGGAGGAGTGAGCAGTTCTTC	CASSLGGQVWRSEQFF
TRBV7-7	many	.	TRBJ2-3	TGTGCCAGCAGCCCGCTTGCAGCCTCCACAGATACGCAGTATTTT	CASSPLAASTDTQYF
TRBV7-9	many	TRBD2	TRBJ2-1	TGTGCCAGCAGTTCCGGGACTAGCGGGATTAGTGAGCAGTTCTTC	CASSSGTSGISEQFF
TRBV27	many	TRBD1	TRBJ1-1	TGTGCCAGCAGCACCTCTGGACAGGGGAACACTGAAGCTTTCTTT	CASSTSGQGNTEAFF
TRBV29-1	.	TRBD2	TRBJ2-1	TGCAGCGTTGAGGGACTAGCGGGAGGGCGGGGATCTAAAAGCTCCTACAATGAGCAGTTCTTC	CSVEGLAGGRGSKSSYNEQFF
TRBV1	few	.	TRBJ1-2	TGCACCAGCAGCCTCGACAGGGAACCCGTATTTCGGCATGGCTACACCTTC	CTSSLDREPVFRHGYTF
TRBV24-1	many	TRBD1	TRBJ2-7	TGTGCCACCAGTGGCGACAGGGGATACGAGCAGTACTTC	CATSGDRGYEQYF